This T cell receptor beta chain was captured in a study of cytomegalovirus exposure and HLA in healthy donors. PCR was performed using 60 Vbeta and 13 Jbeta primers. The protocol was immunoSEQ multiplex PCR, while the TCRdb copy is restricted to in-frame clones and leaves out a portion. The repertoire holds 200,000 to 250,000 clones, with more than 75% as singletons. This clone has just one count. The CDR3 is 18 amino acids. Germline V gene data show CDR1 as MNHEY and CDR2 as SMNVEV (reference sequence). V was shortened by 4 bases and J by 0 bases, with 16 bases between the two germline ends. This sequence was found in a human donor in good health. The chain couples TRBV27 to TRBJ2-6, with D tentatively TRBD1 (6 bases). Specimen: PBMCs. The CDR3 loop reads CASSSITGPISGANVLTF. In DNA form, the CDR3 reads TGTGCCAGCAGTTCAATCACAGGGCCGATCTCTGGGGCCAACGTCCTGACTTTC. Filled out from reference TRBV27 and TRBJ2-6, the complete variable domain reads EAQVTQNPRYLITVTGKKLTVTCSQNMNHEYMSWYRQDPGLGLRQIYYSMNVEVTDKGDVPEGYKVSRKEKRNFPLILESPSPNQTSLYFCASSSITGPISGANVLTFGAGSRLTVL.